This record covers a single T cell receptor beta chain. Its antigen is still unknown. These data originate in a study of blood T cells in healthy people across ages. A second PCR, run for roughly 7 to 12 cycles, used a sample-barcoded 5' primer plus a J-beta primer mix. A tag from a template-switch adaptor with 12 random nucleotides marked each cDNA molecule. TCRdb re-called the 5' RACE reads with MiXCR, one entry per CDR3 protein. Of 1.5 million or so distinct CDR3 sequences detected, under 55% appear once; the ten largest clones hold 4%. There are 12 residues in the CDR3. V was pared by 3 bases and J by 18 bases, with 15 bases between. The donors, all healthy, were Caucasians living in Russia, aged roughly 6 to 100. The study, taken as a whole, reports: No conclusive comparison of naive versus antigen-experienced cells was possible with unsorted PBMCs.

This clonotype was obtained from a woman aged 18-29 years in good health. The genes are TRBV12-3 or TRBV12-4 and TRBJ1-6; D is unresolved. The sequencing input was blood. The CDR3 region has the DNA TGTGCCAGCAGTTTCTCCCTGTTTCTCCCCCACTTT. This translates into CASSFSLFLPHF.